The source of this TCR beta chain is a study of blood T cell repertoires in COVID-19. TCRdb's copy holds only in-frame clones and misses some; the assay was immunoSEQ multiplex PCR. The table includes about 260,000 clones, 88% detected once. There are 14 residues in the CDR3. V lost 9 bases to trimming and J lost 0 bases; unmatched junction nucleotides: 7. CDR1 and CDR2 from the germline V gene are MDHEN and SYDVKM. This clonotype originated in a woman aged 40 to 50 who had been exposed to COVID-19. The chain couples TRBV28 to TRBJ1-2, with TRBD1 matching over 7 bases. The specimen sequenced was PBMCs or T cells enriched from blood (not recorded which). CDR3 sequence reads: CASRRQGPNYGYTF. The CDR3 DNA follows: TGTGCCAGTCGAAGACAGGGCCCTAACTATGGCTACACCTTC.